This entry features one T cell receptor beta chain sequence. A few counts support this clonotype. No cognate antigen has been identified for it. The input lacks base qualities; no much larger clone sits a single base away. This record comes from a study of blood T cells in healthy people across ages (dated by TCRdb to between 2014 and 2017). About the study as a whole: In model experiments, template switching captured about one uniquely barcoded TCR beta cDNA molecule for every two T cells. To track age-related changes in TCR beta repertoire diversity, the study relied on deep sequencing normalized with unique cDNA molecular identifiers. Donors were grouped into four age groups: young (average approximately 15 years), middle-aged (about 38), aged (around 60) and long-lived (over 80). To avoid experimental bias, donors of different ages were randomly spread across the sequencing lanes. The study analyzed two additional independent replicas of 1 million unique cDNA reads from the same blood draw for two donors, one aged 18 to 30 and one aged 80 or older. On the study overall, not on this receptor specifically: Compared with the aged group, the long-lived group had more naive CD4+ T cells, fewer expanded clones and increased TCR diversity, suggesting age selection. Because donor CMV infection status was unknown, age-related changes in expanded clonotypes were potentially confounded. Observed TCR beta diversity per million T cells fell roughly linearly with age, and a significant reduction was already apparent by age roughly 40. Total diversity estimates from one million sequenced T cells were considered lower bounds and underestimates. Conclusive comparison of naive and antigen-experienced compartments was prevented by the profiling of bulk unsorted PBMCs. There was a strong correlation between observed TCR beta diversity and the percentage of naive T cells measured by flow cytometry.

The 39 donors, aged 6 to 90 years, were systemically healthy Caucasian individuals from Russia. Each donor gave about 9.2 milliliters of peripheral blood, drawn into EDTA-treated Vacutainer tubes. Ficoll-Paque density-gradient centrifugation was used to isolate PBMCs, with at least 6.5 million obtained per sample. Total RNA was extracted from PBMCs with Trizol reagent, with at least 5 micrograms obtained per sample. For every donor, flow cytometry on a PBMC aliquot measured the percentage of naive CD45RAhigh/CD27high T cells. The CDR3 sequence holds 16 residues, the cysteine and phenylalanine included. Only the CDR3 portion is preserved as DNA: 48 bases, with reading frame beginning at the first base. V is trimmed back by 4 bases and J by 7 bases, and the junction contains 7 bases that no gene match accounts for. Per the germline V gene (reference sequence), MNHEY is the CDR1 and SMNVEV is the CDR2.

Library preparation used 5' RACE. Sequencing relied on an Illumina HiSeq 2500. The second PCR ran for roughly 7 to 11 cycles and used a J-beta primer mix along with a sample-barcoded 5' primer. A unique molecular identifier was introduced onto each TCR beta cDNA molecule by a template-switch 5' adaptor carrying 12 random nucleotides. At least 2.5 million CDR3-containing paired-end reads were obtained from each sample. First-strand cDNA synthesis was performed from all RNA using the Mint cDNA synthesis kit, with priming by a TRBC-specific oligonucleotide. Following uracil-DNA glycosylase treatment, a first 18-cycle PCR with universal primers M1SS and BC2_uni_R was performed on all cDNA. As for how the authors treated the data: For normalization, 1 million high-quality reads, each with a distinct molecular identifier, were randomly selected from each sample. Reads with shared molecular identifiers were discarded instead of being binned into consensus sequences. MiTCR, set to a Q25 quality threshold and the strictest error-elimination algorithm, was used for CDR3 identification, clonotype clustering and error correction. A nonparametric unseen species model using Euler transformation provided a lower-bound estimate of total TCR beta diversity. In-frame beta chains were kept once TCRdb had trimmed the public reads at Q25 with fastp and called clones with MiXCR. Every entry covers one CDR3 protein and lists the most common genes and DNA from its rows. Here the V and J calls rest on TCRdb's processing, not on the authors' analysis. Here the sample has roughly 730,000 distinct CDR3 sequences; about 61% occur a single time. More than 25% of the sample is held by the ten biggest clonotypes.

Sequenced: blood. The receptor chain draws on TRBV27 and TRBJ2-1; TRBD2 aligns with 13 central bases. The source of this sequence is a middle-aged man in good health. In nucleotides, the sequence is TGTGCCAGCAGTTCAAGACTAGCGGGAGGTGGTAATGAGCAGTTCTTC. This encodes CASSSRLAGGGNEQFF.